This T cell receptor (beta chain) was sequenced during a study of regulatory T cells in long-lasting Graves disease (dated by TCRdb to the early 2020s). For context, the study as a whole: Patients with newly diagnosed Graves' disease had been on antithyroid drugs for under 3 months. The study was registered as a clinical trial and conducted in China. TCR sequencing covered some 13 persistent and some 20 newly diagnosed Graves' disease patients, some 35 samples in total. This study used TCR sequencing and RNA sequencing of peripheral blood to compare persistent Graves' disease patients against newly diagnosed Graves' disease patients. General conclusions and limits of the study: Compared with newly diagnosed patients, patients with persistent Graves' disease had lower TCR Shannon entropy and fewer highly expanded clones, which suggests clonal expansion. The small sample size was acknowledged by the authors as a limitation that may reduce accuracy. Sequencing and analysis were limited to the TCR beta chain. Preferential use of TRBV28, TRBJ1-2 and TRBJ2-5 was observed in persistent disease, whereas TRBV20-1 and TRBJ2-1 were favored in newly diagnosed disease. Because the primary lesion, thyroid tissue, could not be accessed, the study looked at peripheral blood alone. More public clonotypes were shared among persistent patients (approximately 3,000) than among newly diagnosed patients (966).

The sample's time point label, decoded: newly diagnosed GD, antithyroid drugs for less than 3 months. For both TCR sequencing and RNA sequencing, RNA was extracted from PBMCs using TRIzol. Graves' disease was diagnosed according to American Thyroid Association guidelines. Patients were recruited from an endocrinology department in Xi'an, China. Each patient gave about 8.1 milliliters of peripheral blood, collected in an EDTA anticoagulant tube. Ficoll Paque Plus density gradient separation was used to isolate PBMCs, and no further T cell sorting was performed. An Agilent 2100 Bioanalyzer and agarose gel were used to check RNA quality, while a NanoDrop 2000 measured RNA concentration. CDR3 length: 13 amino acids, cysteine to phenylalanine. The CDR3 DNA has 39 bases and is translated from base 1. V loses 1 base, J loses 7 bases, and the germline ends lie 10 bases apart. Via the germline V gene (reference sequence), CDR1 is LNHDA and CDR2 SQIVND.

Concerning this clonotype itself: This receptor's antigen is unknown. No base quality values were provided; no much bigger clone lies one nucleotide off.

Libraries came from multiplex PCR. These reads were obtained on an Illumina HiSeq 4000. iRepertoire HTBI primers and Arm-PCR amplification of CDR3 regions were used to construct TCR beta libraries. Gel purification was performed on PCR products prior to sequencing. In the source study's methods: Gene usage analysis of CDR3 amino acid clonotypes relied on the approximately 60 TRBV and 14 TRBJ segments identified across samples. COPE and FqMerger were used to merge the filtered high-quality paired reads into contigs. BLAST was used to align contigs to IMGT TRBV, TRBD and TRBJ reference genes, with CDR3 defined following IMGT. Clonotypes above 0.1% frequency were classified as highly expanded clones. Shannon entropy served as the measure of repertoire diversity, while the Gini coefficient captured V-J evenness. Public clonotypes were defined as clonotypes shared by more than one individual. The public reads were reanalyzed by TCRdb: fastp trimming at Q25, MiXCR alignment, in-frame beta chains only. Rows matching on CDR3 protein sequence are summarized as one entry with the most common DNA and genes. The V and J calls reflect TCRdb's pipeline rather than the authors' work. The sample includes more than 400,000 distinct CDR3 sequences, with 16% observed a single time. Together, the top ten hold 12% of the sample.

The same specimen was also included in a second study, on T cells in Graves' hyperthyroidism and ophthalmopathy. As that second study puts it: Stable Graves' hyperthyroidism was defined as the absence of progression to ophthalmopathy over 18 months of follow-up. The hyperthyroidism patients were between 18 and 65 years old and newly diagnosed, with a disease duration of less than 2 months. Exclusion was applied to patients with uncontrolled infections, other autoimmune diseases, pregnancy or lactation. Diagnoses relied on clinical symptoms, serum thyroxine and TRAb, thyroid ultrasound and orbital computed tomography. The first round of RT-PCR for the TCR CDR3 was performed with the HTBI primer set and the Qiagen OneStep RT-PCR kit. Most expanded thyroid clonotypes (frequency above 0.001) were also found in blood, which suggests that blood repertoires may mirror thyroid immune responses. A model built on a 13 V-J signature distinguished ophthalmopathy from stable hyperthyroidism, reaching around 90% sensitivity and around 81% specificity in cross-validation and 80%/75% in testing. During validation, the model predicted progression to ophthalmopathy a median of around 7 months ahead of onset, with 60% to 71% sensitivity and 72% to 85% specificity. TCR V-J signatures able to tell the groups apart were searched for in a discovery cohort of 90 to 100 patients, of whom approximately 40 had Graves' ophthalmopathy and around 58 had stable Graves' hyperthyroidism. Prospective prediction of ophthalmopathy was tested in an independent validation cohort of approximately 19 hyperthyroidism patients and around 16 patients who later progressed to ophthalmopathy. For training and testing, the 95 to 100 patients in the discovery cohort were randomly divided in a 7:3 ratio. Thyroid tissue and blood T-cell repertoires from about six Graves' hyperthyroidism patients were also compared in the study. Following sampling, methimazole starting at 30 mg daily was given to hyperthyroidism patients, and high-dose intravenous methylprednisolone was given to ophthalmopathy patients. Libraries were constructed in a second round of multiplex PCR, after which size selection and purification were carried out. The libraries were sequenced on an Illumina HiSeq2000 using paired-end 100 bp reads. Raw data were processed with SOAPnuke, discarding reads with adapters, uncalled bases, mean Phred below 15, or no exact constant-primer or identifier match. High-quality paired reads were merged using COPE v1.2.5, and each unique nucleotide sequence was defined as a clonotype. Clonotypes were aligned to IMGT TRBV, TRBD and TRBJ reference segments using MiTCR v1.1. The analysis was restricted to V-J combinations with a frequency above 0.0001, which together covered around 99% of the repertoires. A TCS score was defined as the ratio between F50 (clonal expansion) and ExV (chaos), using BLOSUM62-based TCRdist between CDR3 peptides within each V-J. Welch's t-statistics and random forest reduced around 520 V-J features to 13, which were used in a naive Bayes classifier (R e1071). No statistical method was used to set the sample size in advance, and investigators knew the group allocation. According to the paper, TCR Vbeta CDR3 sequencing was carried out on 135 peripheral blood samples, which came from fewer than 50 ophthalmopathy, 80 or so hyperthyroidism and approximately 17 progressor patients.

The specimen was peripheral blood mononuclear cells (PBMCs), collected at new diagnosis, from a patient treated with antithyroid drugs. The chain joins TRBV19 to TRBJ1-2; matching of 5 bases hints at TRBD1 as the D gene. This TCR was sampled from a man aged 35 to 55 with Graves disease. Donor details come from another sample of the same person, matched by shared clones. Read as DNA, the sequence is TGTGCCAGTAGTATAGGGGCAGGGCTTGGCTACACCTTC. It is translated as CASSIGAGLGYTF.